This T cell receptor (beta chain) was sequenced during a study of T cell repertoires in cytomegalovirus infection. As for the study in general: Public TCR beta signature analysis indicated the presence of both CMV infection and matching HLA type. Findings of the study overall: HLA-C-restricted CMV-specific TCR beta clonotypes were dominant in the ex vivo response. Cumulative frequency (of public TCR beta family members) identified carriers of CMV plus the relevant HLA.

This clonotype was seen at least ten times. The antigen is unknown. One entry per CDR3 protein results from TCRdb running MiXCR on the reads. The sample yields hundreds of thousands of distinct CDR3 sequences, around a third seen once. V was shortened by 0 bases and J by 3 bases, with 6 bases between the two germline ends. The CDR3 spans 13 residues. Germline CDR1 and CDR2: SNHLY and FYNNEI. This TCR came from a human donor in good health (CMV status not recorded). Some clones in this sample may be carry-over from other donors' samples. This specimen consisted of cultured PBMCs, obtained from culture after CMV antigen stimulation. This sequence joins TRBV2 and TRBJ2-7; no definite D call. The CDR3 spells CASSEAFGYEQYF. CDR3 sequence (DNA): TGTGCCAGCAGTGAAGCGTTTGGCTACGAGCAGTACTTC.